A single sample is the source of the 2 T cell receptor beta chains below, sequenced in a study of T cell clonality in common variable immunodeficiency. Generated by immunoSEQ multiplex PCR, the TCRdb table keeps only in-frame clones and is missing some. This sample comprises about 39,000 clones, none seen once only. The sequenced material came from peripheral blood mononuclear cells. These TCRs come from a person between 18 and 75 years old in good health.

In this sample, this clone turned up many times. Sequencing ends 3 residues short of the CDR3 end; the germline J gene provides the rest. V is TRBV20-1 and J is TRBJ1-2; D unresolved. The V and J ends lost 6 bases and 2 bases respectively, with 19 bases between them. Germline values: CDR1 DFQATT, CDR2 SNEGSKA (reference sequence). The CDR3 sequence is 15 residues long. CDR3 protein: CSAPGRESINYGYTF. The DNA read from the CDR3 is TGCAGTGCCCCCGGGCGGGAGTCCATAAACTATGGC.

Ten or more counts support this clone. The observed sequence ends 3 residues before the CDR3 terminus, with the missing tail filled in from the germline J gene. The gene calls are TRBV20-1 and TRBJ2-5; the match to TRBD2 covers 12 bases. The germline CDR1 and CDR2 sequences are DFQATT and SNEGSKA (reference sequence). The CDR3 is 14 residues long. V shed 6 bases, J shed 5 bases, and the junction held 7 bases outside the gene matches. The DNA read from the CDR3 is TGCAGTGCGACTAGCGGGAGTCTATCTGAGACC. Its protein product is CSATSGSLSET. The full CDR3 protein reads CSATSGSLSETQYF.